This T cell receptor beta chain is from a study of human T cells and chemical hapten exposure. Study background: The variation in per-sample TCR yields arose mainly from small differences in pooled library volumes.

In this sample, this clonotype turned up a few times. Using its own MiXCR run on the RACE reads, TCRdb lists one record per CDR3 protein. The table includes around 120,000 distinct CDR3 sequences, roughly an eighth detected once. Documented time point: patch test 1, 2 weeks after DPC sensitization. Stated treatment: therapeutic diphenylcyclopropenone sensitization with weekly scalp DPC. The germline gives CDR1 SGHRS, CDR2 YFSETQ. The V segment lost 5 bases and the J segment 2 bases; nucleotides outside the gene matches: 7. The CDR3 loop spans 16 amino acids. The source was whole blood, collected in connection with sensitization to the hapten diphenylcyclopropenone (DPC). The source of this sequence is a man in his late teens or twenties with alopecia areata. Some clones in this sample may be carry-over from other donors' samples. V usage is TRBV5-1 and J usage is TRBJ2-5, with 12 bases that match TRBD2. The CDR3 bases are TGCGCCAGCAGTGATATTACTAGCGGGGGGCAAGAGACCCAGTACTTC. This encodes CASSDITSGGQETQYF.